The next 21 T cell receptor beta chains were all read from a single sample in a study of shared clonotypes between healthy human individuals. Some clones are missing from TCRdb's copy, which holds only in-frame ones; the method was immunoSEQ multiplex PCR. The sample lists about 2.4 million clones; under 95% were seen once. The specimen sequenced was naive CD4+ T cells from PBMCs. As to subset: CD45RA+ positively selected. Source of these receptors: a man younger than 30 in good health. Some clones in this sample may be carry-over from other donors' samples.

To note about this clone: This same CDR3 is encoded by further DNA sequences in the sample. The chain has TRBV6-5 and TRBJ2-5; the D is unclear. Germline loops: CDR1 MNHEY, CDR2 SVGAGI. This CDR3 has 13 amino acids. V was trimmed by 2 bases and J by 5 bases, leaving 9 bases between them. CDR3 loop: CASSYRPRETQYF. The CDR3 bases are TGTGCCAGCAGTTACAGGCCGCGGGAGACCCAGTACTTC.

J is TRBJ2-7 and V is TRBV28; 8 bases align to TRBD1. CDR1 is MDHEN and CDR2 is SYDVKM in the germline V gene. The CDR3 length is 16 residues. The junction had 8 bases not matched to a gene; V was cut back by 4 bases and J by 0 bases. Here the CDR3 reads CASSSRRDRPSYEQYF. In DNA, the CDR3 is TGTGCCAGCAGTTCCCGCCGGGACAGGCCCTCCTACGAGCAGTACTTC. Full variable domain (outside the CDR3, taken from reference TRBV28 and TRBJ2-7): DVKVTQSSRYLVKRTGEKVFLECVQDMDHENMFWYRQDPGLGLRLIYFSYDVKMKEKGDIPEGYSVSREKKERFSLILESASTNQTSMYLCASSSRRDRPSYEQYFGPGTRLTVT.

This clone was seen once. The chain joins TRBV7-8 to TRBJ2-1, with no clear D. V lost 4 bases and J 0 bases, leaving 10 bases between the germline ends. This CDR3 has 15 residues. Looked up from germline, CDR1 is SGHVS and CDR2 is FQNEAQ. DNA of the CDR3: TGTGCCAGCAGCTCGAGCGAATACTCCTACAATGAGCAGTTCTTC. Amino acids: CASSSSEYSYNEQFF.

This clone occurred once. J is TRBJ1-4 and V is TRBV6-1, with no clear D. CDR3 length: 16 residues. The V and J ends lost 2 bases and 5 bases respectively, with 15 bases between them. CDR1 MNHNS and CDR2 SASEGT come from the germline V gene. CDR3 in amino acids: CASSERLRQENEKLFF. The CDR3 nucleotides read TGTGCCAGCAGTGAACGTCTACGGCAGGAGAATGAAAAACTGTTTTTT.

This clone has more than one count but fewer than ten. V is TRBV9 and J is TRBJ1-1; D remains ambiguous. This CDR3 has 16 amino acids. With 3 bases removed from V and 1 base from J, the gap between germline ends came to 16 bases. CDR1 is SGDLS, CDR2 YYNGEE, per germline. The CDR3 DNA follows: TGTGCCAGCAGCGCAGAGATTCGGGCGGCGAACACTGAAGCTTTCTTT. This codes for CASSAEIRAANTEAFF.

To note about this clone: Other DNA sequences from this sample encode an identical CDR3 as well. J is TRBJ2-7 and V is TRBV18; TRBD2 agrees at 7 bases. Germline loops: CDR1 KGHSH, CDR2 LQKENI. V trimming: 3 bases; J trimming: 5 bases; junction bases outside the gene matches: 1. CDR3 size: 12 residues. The CDR3 nucleotides are TGTGCCAGCTCACCGCGGGGGAACGAGCAGTACTTC. This encodes CASSPRGNEQYF.

Only a few counts were recorded for this clone. This chain connects TRBV28 to TRBJ1-5; a weak D match, TRBD1 (5 bases). The CDR3 length is 13 residues. V gave up 7 bases and J gave up 4 bases, with 11 bases separating them. Germline lookup yields CDR1 MDHEN and CDR2 SYDVKM. This chain's CDR3 is CASIGDLNQPQHF. The CDR3 bases are TGTGCCAGCATAGGGGATTTAAATCAGCCCCAGCATTTT.

J is TRBJ2-5 and V is TRBV29-1, with D possibly TRBD1 on 5 matching bases. The germline V gene encodes CDR1 SQVTM and CDR2 ANQGSEA. Trimming pared 4 bases from V and 1 base from J, leaving 7 bases between. CDR3 size: 12 residues. The CDR3 nucleotides are TGCAGCGTTGGGACAATCCAAGAGACCCAGTACTTC. Residues: CSVGTIQETQYF.

The rearrangement links TRBV28 to TRBJ2-5, with D possibly being TRBD1 (6 bases). V was pared by 6 bases and J by 3 bases, with 14 bases between. This CDR3 contains 14 residues. Germline V gene lookup returns CDR1 MDHEN and CDR2 SYDVKM. Written as DNA, the CDR3 is TGTGCCAGCAGGCAGGGGACAAAAGAAGAGACCCAGTACTTC. It codes for CASRQGTKEETQYF.

This clone is a singleton in its sample. The rearrangement links TRBV7-3 to TRBJ2-1; the match to TRBD2 covers 13 bases. V lost 1 base to trimming and J lost 8 bases; unmatched junction nucleotides: 8. The CDR3 has 17 residues. Per germline, CDR1 SGHTA and CDR2 FQGTGA. The DNA for the CDR3 is TGTGCCAGCAGCTTAATGAGACCGGGACTAGCGGGATATGAGCAGTTCTTC. Amino acids: CASSLMRPGLAGYEQFF.

The V and J genes are TRBV19 and TRBJ2-6; D unclear. Germline V gives CDR1 LNHDA, CDR2 SQIVND (reference sequence). Trimming left V 3 bases short and J 0 bases short, with 6 bases between. This CDR3 comprises 15 residues. This chain's CDR3 is CASSIASSGANVLTF. CDR3 nucleotide sequence: TGTGCCAGTAGTATTGCTAGCTCTGGGGCCAACGTCCTGACTTTC.

The chain has TRBV6-5 and TRBJ1-4; D uncertain. Germline V gives CDR1 MNHEY, CDR2 SVGAGI. CDR3 length: 12 amino acids. V was trimmed by 6 bases and J by 7 bases, leaving 9 bases between them. CDR3 sequence (DNA): TGTGCCAGCAGCGGGCAGAGTGAAAAACTGTTTTTT. It encodes CASSGQSEKLFF.

This chain connects TRBV30 to TRBJ1-3, with 8 positions matching TRBD1. Germline lookup yields CDR1 GTSNPN and CDR2 SVGIG (reference sequence). V lost 3 bases, J lost 11 bases, and 15 bases stayed unmatched. The CDR3 length is 15 residues. DNA for the CDR3: TGTGCCTGGAGCCGGGGACAGGCCAAAGGTAGTCCCATATATTTT. This codes for CAWSRGQAKGSPIYF.

The chain joins TRBV4-3 to TRBJ2-7; 8 positions match TRBD2. The CDR3 consists of 18 residues. Germline loops: CDR1 LGHNA, CDR2 YSLEER. Losses at the gene ends were 0 bases for V and 6 bases for J; bases not matched to a gene: 16. CDR3 sequence: CASSQEESWSGGPFEQYF. In DNA form, the CDR3 reads TGCGCCAGCAGCCAAGAAGAATCTTGGTCGGGAGGGCCCTTCGAGCAGTACTTC.

The chain links TRBV28 to TRBJ2-2; D perhaps matches TRBD2 (6 bases). Trimming shortened V by 4 bases and J by 1 base, and 10 bases separated the two germline ends. Germline loops: CDR1 MDHEN, CDR2 SYDVKM. This CDR3 spans 15 amino acids. CDR3 in amino acids: CASSSLALNTGELFF. The CDR3 coding sequence is TGTGCCAGCAGTTCTCTAGCGTTGAACACCGGGGAGCTGTTTTTT. The full variable domain, completed using reference TRBV28 and TRBJ2-2, is DVKVTQSSRYLVKRTGEKVFLECVQDMDHENMFWYRQDPGLGLRLIYFSYDVKMKEKGDIPEGYSVSREKKERFSLILESASTNQTSMYLCASSSLALNTGELFFGEGSRLTVL.

The CDR3 DNA is TGTGCCAGCAGCCAAGACCCTATCCAGGGAGGAAACACCATATATTTT. This codes for CASSQDPIQGGNTIYF. This sequence joins TRBV4-2 and TRBJ1-3; TRBD1 might be the D (5 bases). V lost 0 bases, J lost 4 bases, and 13 bases lay in between. This CDR3 contains 16 residues. Per the germline V gene, CDR1 is LGHNA and CDR2 is YNFKEQ.

CDR3 region: CATSRDLQDTEAFF. CDR3 bases: TGTGCCACCAGCAGAGATTTGCAGGACACTGAAGCTTTCTTT. The V call is TRBV15, the J call TRBJ1-1; D unclear. The CDR3 length is 14 residues. Germline CDR1 and CDR2: LNHNV and YYDKDF (reference sequence). V lost 0 bases and J lost 3, with 8 bases in between.

The V gene is TRBV28, the J gene TRBJ1-5; D possibly corresponds to TRBD1 (5 bases). This CDR3 spans 16 amino acids. Germline lookup yields CDR1 MDHEN and CDR2 SYDVKM. Trimming left V 5 bases short and J 5 bases short, with 19 bases between. The CDR3, as DNA: TGTGCCAGCAGTCCACCTGGCGGGGCGGGGTATCAGCCCCAGCATTTT. Residues: CASSPPGGAGYQPQHF.

The V and J genes are TRBV11-3 and TRBJ2-7; possibly TRBD1 for D (5 bases). The ends were cut back, 5 bases at V and 2 bases at J, with 10 bases in the middle. The CDR3 length is 13 residues. Per germline, CDR1 SGHNT and CDR2 YENEEA. CDR3 DNA: TGTGCCAGCAGCCCAGGGATACCCTACGAGCAGTACTTC. This sequence encodes CASSPGIPYEQYF.

The chain uses TRBV7-2 and TRBJ2-6, with 10 bases that match TRBD1. The J segment lost 4 bases and the V segment lost 6 bases, leaving 9 bases of the junction unmatched. The CDR3 is 17 residues long. Per germline, CDR1 SGHTA and CDR2 FQGNSA. The CDR3, as DNA: TGTGCCAGCAGGTTCGGGACAGGGGTTCCCGGGGCCAACGTCCTGACTTTC. Its protein product is CASRFGTGVPGANVLTF.

This clone appeared once. The chain recombines TRBV27 with TRBJ1-2, with D unclear. V was clipped by 3 bases and J by 8 bases, with 13 bases between them. CDR3 size: 13 residues. The germline V gene has CDR1 MNHEY and CDR2 SMNVEV (reference sequence). CDR3 bases: TGTGCCAGCAGTTTGGCACCGCGATGGGGCTACACCTTC. Translating it yields CASSLAPRWGYTF.